Only a few counts were recorded for the clone carrying this T cell receptor beta chain. Its specificity is unknown. The data were taken from a study of T cells after yellow fever vaccination. Study overall: SMART-Seq v4 Ultra Low Input prepared libraries from low-cell fractions.

Template-switching 5'RACE yielded the TCR cDNA; a universal primer site and UMIs were added in the process. Using its own MiXCR run on the 5' RACE reads, TCRdb lists one record per CDR3 protein. Among some 340,000 distinct CDR3 sequences, about 10% were seen once, and the ten largest hold over 3%. Findings of the study overall: High-abundance clonotypes from the bulk population could contaminate FACS-sorted repertoires. Reappearance after the booster was observed for most primary-vaccination clones (around 95% CD4, around 90% CD8).

The CDR3 length is 13 residues. Germline V CDR1 and CDR2: DFQATT, SNEGSKA (reference sequence). V lost 6 bases and J 1 base, leaving 12 bases between the germline ends. The chain recombines TRBV20-1 with TRBJ2-5; D gene unclear. The TCR was taken from a man younger than 35 who received the YFV17D yellow fever vaccine. This specimen consisted of CD4+ T cells sorted from PBMCs, obtained 45 days after the yellow fever booster vaccination. The CDR3 nucleotides are TGCAGTGCCTCGGTAGGAGTCCAAGAGACCCAGTACTTC. Amino acids: CSASVGVQETQYF.